The source of this T cell receptor beta chain is a study of beta chain features in type 1 diabetes. In the study overall: What patients shared with healthy donors was a similar profile of age, gender and cell yields.

Findings and limits, study-wide: Whether HLA type affects TCRB rearrangement stayed undetermined in the present work. Shorter TCRB CDR3s, moderately but significantly so, marked every one of the four CD4+ subsets in Type 1 diabetes patients. Naive, central memory and Treg TCRB repertoires seemed to resemble each other more closely in patients than they did in healthy donors. Individuals with type 1 diabetes displayed fewer insertions and more deletions at VDJ junctions.

This clone was observed a few times. No antigen is known for it. Since all of the isolated RNA was reverse transcribed, expressed TCRB transcripts were what got sequenced. Sequenced by immunoSEQ multiplex PCR; TCRdb stores in-frame clones only, minus some. The table lists more than 300,000 clones, roughly 12% of them singletons. Germline V CDR1 and CDR2: MDHEN, SYDVKM. The CDR3 loop spans 13 amino acids. The ends were cut back, 3 bases at V and 2 bases at J, with 8 bases in the middle. The chain has TRBV28 and TRBJ2-7; a possible D gene is TRBD2 (5 bases). The sequenced material came from naive CD4+ T cells from blood. The clonotype comes from a woman between 18 and 29 years old with type 1 diabetes. The chain's CDR3 is CASSFGLAYEQYF. The DNA for the CDR3 is TGTGCCAGCAGTTTTGGACTCGCCTACGAGCAGTACTTC.